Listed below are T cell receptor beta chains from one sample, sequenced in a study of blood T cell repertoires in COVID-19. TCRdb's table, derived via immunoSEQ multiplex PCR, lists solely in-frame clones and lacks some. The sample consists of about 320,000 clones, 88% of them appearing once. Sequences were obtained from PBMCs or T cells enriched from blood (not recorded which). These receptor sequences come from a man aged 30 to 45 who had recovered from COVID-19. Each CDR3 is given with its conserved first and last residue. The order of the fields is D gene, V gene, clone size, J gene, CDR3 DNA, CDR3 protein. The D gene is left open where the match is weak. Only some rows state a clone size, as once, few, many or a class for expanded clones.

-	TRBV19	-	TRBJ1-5	TGTGCCAGTAGTTACCAGGGCCAGGGTCAGCCCCAGCATTTT	CASSYQGQGQPQHF
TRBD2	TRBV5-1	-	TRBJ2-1	TGCGCCAGCAGCTACGGACTAGCGGGGGCCCTAAATGAGCAGTTCTTC	CASSYGLAGALNEQFF
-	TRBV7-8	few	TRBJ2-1	TGTGCCAGCAGCTTAGGCGGCAAGTACAATGAGCAGTTCTTC	CASSLGGKYNEQFF
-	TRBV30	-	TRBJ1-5	TGTGCCTGGAGTTTAGGAGTGGGCAATCAGCCCCAGCATTTT	CAWSLGVGNQPQHF
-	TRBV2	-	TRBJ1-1	TGTGCCAGCAATAGAAACCCCGGGACTGAAGCTTTCTTT	CASNRNPGTEAFF
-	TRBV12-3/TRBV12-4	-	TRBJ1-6	TGTGCCAGCACCGGCCAGGGTGGCTCACCCCTCCACTTT	CASTGQGGSPLHF
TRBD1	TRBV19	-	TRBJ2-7	TGTGCCAGTAGTCCTAGGGGGACAGGGGTGATAAGACCCTACGAGCAGTACTTC	CASSPRGTGVIRPYEQYF
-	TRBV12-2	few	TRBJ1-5	TGTGCAAGTCGCTTAGAGGGGGGACAGGGCAATCAGCCCCAGCATTTT	CASRLEGGQGNQPQHF
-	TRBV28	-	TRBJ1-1	TGTGCCAGCACCCCCAGCGGGGACACTGAAGCTTTCTTT	CASTPSGDTEAFF
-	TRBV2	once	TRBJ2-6	TGTGCCAGCATGTATTTTTCTGGGGCCAACGTCCTGACTTTC	CASMYFSGANVLTF
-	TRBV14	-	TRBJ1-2	TGTGCCAGCAGCCCCTCGGACAGCTATGGCTACACCTTC	CASSPSDSYGYTF
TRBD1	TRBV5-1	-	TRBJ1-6	TGCGCCAGCAGCTTGACCTGGACAGGGGGTAATTCACCCCTCCACTTT	CASSLTWTGGNSPLHF
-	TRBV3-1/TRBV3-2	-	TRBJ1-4	TGTGCCAGCAGCCAAGGGTATGACAGAGTTGAAAAACTGTTTTTT	CASSQGYDRVEKLFF
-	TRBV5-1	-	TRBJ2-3	TGCGCCAGCAGCCCGCTAGGGGGAGGGTCAGATACGCAGTATTTT	CASSPLGGGSDTQYF
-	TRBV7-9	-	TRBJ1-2	TGTGCCAGCAGCCCGTCCGGGATTAACTATGGCTACACCTTC	CASSPSGINYGYTF
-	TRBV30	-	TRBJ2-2	TGTGCCTGGAAGGACAATTTACGGAACACCGGGGAGCTGTTTTTT	CAWKDNLRNTGELFF
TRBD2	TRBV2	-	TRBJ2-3	TGTGCCAGCAGTGATGTGGCGGGGGGCACAGATACGCAGTATTTT	CASSDVAGGTDTQYF
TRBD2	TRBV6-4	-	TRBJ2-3	TGTGCCAGCAGTGAGGGACTAGCGGGCACAGATACGCAGTATTTT	CASSEGLAGTDTQYF
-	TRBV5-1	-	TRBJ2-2	TGCGCCAGCAGCCCCCCTACAGGGATAAACACCGGGGAGCTGTTTTTT	CASSPPTGINTGELFF
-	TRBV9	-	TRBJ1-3	TGTGCCAGCAGCGTAAACCCGAGCGGACAGTCTGGAAACACCATATATTTT	CASSVNPSGQSGNTIYF
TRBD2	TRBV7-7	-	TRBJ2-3	TGTGCCAGCAGCTTAGTGGGGGGGAGCACAGATACGCAGTATTTT	CASSLVGGSTDTQYF
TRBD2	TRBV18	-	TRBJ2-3	TGTGCCAGCTCACCGAGTCGGGGGGGCCCCACAGATACGCAGTATTTT	CASSPSRGGPTDTQYF
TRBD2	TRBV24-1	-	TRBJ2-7	TGTGCCACCAGTGATTCCCGGCTAGCGGGCCCGGGTAGCAGGGCTACGGAGCAGTACTTC	CATSDSRLAGPGSRATEQYF
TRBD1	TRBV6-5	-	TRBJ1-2	TGTGCCAGTGGCCCGCCAGGGGGTGGCTACACCTTC	CASGPPGGGYTF
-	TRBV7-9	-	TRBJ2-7	TGTGCCAGCTCTGACACCGACACCTACGAGCAGTACTTC	CASSDTDTYEQYF
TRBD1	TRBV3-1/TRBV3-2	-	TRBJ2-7	TGTGCCAGCAGAATCGGACAGGGAAGCGAGCAGTACTTC	CASRIGQGSEQYF
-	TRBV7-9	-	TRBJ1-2	TGTGCCAGCAGCTTAGGCGGTGGCTACACCTTC	CASSLGGGYTF
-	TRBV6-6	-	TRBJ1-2	TGTGCCAGCAGCCAGACAGGCATCGGAGGCTACACCTTC	CASSQTGIGGYTF
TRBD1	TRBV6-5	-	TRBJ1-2	TGTGCCAGCAACCGGACAGGCCTTTCAAACTATGGCTACACCTTC	CASNRTGLSNYGYTF
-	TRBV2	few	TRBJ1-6	TGTGCCAGCAGTTTAAATTCACCCCTCCACTTT	CASSLNSPLHF
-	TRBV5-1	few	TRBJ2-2	TGCGCCAGCAGGGATGTGGACGGGGGCGGGGAGCTGTTTTTT	CASRDVDGGGELFF
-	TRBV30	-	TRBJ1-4	TGTGCCTGGGGAACAGGGTTCGCAACTAATGAAAAACTGTTTTTT	CAWGTGFATNEKLFF
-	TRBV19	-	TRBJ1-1	TGTGCCAGTATCTCTCGGGGAGCGGACACTGAAGCTTTCTTT	CASISRGADTEAFF
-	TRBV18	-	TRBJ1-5	TGTGCCAGCTCACCTCGGGGGGTCGGCAATCAGCCCCAGCATTTT	CASSPRGVGNQPQHF
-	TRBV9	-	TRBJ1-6	TGTGCCAGCAGCGTAGAAGTCGGTGACTCCGTCTCAGCCCTCCACTTT	CASSVEVGDSVSALHF
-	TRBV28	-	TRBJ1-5	TGTGCCAGCCGTTTCCTCCAGGGGCGTAATCAGCCCCAGCATTTT	CASRFLQGRNQPQHF
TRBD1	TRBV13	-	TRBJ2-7	TGTGCCAGCAGCTTAGGCCTAAGTCTCTCGACAGGGAATTCCTACGAGCAGTACTTC	CASSLGLSLSTGNSYEQYF
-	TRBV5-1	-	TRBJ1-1	TGCGCCAGCAGCTTGGACAGGGTTTATGACACTGAAGCTTTCTTT	CASSLDRVYDTEAFF
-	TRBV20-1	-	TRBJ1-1	TGCAGTGCTTTTGACGGACAGAGGGTTTTC	CSAFDGQRVF
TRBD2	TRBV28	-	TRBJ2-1	TGTGCCAGCAGTTCTCTAGCGGGGTCCTACAATGAGCAGTTCTTC	CASSSLAGSYNEQFF